Listed below are T cell receptor beta chains from one sample, sequenced in a study of vaccination and CD4 T cells after COVID-19. TCRdb analysed the PCR reads with MiXCR anew, one entry per CDR3 protein. The sample lists more than 8,000 distinct CDR3 sequences; approximately 20% were seen once. Their cognate antigens are unknown. The sequencing here drew on CD4+ T cells from blood, cultured in vitro, taken after SARS-CoV-2 vaccination. The source is a human donor who had recovered from COVID-19. Both conserved end residues are part of each CDR3. Fields, in order: V gene, D gene, J gene, clone size, CDR3 DNA, CDR3 protein. A D gene is named only where the DNA matches it firmly. The listing skips clone size in some rows; elsewhere it reads once, few, many or a size class.

>TRBV30|TRBD2|TRBJ2-1|-
TGTGCCTGGAGTCCAGGTACTAGCGGGCTCAATGAGCAGTTCTTC
CAWSPGTSGLNEQFF
>TRBV27|-|TRBJ1-6|few
TGTGCCAGCAGTCGCGCCCCCGGAATAGAAGGTTCACCCCTCCACTTT
CASSRAPGIEGSPLHF
>TRBV20-1|TRBD2|TRBJ2-1|-
TGCAGTGCCCCTTCTCTGGCTAGCGGGGGGGCTTACAATGAGCAGTTCTTC
CSAPSLASGGAYNEQFF
>TRBV12-3/TRBV12-4|TRBD1|TRBJ2-2|medium-sized
TGTGCCAGCAGGGGACAGCTCGCGACCGGGGAGCTGTTTTTT
CASRGQLATGELFF
>TRBV7-6|TRBD2|TRBJ2-1|medium-sized
TGTGCCAGCAGCGTTAGCGGGAGGGCACAGTTCTTC
CASSVSGRAQFF
>TRBV6-1|TRBD1|TRBJ2-7|medium-sized
TGTGCCAGCAGTCCACAGGGGTACGAGCAGTACTTC
CASSPQGYEQYF
>TRBV28|-|TRBJ1-5|many
TGTGCCAGCAGCCACCCGTGGGAGGGTCGTACCAATCAGCCCCAGCATTTT
CASSHPWEGRTNQPQHF
>TRBV12-3/TRBV12-4|TRBD1|TRBJ2-1|few
TGTGCCAGCAGTCGGATAGGGGAACAGGGGAATGAGCAGTTCTTC
CASSRIGEQGNEQFF
>TRBV20-1|-|TRBJ1-2|medium-sized
TGCAGTGCTAACGCCGGACAGACCCGATATGGCTACACCTTC
CSANAGQTRYGYTF
>TRBV19|TRBD1|TRBJ1-2|-
TGTGCCAGTAGTATGTCGATCGGACAGGGGGCGCGGTATGGCTACACCTTC
CASSMSIGQGARYGYTF
>TRBV6-1|TRBD1|TRBJ2-7|-
TGTGCCAGCACCGAGGGGGGACAGGGGAACTACGAGCAGTACTTC
CASTEGGQGNYEQYF
>TRBV12-3/TRBV12-4|-|TRBJ1-1|-
TGTGCCAGCAGTTTTATTCGGGGTAGGGTGTCAGGGGTCACTGAAGCTTTCTTT
CASSFIRGRVSGVTEAFF
>TRBV6-2/TRBV6-3|-|TRBJ2-7|few
TGTGCCAGCAGTTACGCCCTTGGGGCAGCTATACGAGGGCAGTACTTC
CASSYALGAAIRGQYF
>TRBV5-1|-|TRBJ1-5|-
TGCGCCAGCAGCTTGGACAGTAATCAGCCCCAGCATTTT
CASSLDSNQPQHF
>TRBV6-2/TRBV6-3|TRBD1|TRBJ1-5|-
TGTGCCAGCAAAACGGGACAGGGGACCTATAGCAATCAGCCCCAGCATTTT
CASKTGQGTYSNQPQHF
>TRBV28|-|TRBJ1-2|medium-sized
TGTGCCAGCAGTTTCGGTGGGGCGGGGGGCTACACCTTC
CASSFGGAGGYTF
>TRBV6-1|-|TRBJ1-5|many
TGTGCCAGCAGTCCCGGGGCCAGGAGGCAGCCCCAGCATTTT
CASSPGARRQPQHF
>TRBV9|-|TRBJ2-1|-
TGTGCCAGCAGCTTTCACTTGGGAAATGAGCAGTTCTTC
CASSFHLGNEQFF
>TRBV6-2/TRBV6-3|-|TRBJ2-2|few
TGTGCCAGCAGTACGGGCCGCGGGACCGGGGAGCTGTTTTTT
CASSTGRGTGELFF
>TRBV6-1|-|TRBJ1-5|-
TGTGCCAGCAACTTCGGGTTAAATAGCAATCAGCCCCAGCATTTT
CASNFGLNSNQPQHF
>TRBV28|TRBD2|TRBJ2-1|-
TGTGCCAGCAGTTTTAGCGGGAGCTCCTACAATGAGCAGTTCTTC
CASSFSGSSYNEQFF
>TRBV20-1|TRBD1|TRBJ1-5|medium-sized
TGCAGTGCCCCGACCGGACAGGGATGGAATCAGCCCCAGCATTTT
CSAPTGQGWNQPQHF
>TRBV6-1|TRBD1|TRBJ1-5|medium-sized
TGTGCCAGCAGTGCACAGGGGGCTGGCAATCAGCCCCAGCATTTT
CASSAQGAGNQPQHF
>TRBV19|-|TRBJ2-7|-
TGTGCCAGTAGTATTACCGGGGTTTTCTCCTACGAGCAGTACTTC
CASSITGVFSYEQYF
>TRBV7-9|-|TRBJ2-7|-
TGTGCCAGCAGCTTATTTTCCTACAGGGGAGGGAAGGGCCGCAATTACGAGCAGTACTTC
CASSLFSYRGGKGRNYEQYF
>TRBV7-6|-|TRBJ2-2|medium-sized
TGTGCCAGCAGCTTATACGGGAGCACGAACACCGGGGAGCTGTTTTTT
CASSLYGSTNTGELFF
>TRBV25-1|TRBD2|TRBJ2-5|many
TGTGCCAGCCGTGGGGCGGGAGGGGGTGAGACCCAGTACTTC
CASRGAGGGETQYF
>TRBV7-9|-|TRBJ1-1|medium-sized
TGTGCCAGCATACTAGGGCCAAACTTCGGGTACACTGAAGCTTTCTTT
CASILGPNFGYTEAFF
>TRBV20-1|TRBD2|TRBJ2-5|medium-sized
TGCAGTGCCCGACGGACTAGCGGGGGGCTGCAAGAGACCCAGTACTTC
CSARRTSGGLQETQYF
>TRBV6-4|-|TRBJ2-7|-
TGTGCCAGCAGTGGTTCCTACGAGCAGTACTTC
CASSGSYEQYF
>TRBV19|-|TRBJ2-3|few
TGTGCCAGTAGTATAGAGACGCCGGGCCCCGGGGCTACAGATACGCAGTATTTT
CASSIETPGPGATDTQYF
>TRBV10-1|-|TRBJ2-1|few
TGCGCCAGCAGCCCGGGGGGCCCCTACAATGAGCAGTTCTTC
CASSPGGPYNEQFF
>TRBV27|-|TRBJ1-5|medium-sized
TGTGCCAGTACGAGTAATGGGCAGCCCCAGCATTTT
CASTSNGQPQHF
>TRBV4-1|TRBD1|TRBJ1-5|few
TGCGCCAGCAGCCAGTATGGGACAGGGGTCAATCAGCCCCAGCATTTT
CASSQYGTGVNQPQHF
>TRBV21-1|-|TRBJ1-2|many
TGTGCCAGCAGCAATGACAGGGTTTCGGACTATGGCTACACCTTC
CASSNDRVSDYGYTF
>TRBV20-1|-|TRBJ1-5|medium-sized
TGCAGTGCTAGACGGGAGTCAGGGTCGGGTAAGGGCAATCAGCCCCAGCATTTT
CSARRESGSGKGNQPQHF
>TRBV21-1|-|TRBJ2-7|many
TGTGCCAGCCCGCCCGCCCCCGCATCCTACGAGCAGTACTTC
CASPPAPASYEQYF
>TRBV7-9|-|TRBJ1-3|-
TGTGCCAGCAGCTTAGAGGCCAGGAGCGCTGGAAACACCATATATTTT
CASSLEARSAGNTIYF
>TRBV6-5|-|TRBJ2-1|-
TGTGCCAGCAGTTGGGACACGCATTACAATGAGCAGTTCTTC
CASSWDTHYNEQFF
>TRBV7-7|-|TRBJ2-3|few
TGTGCTAGCAGCCAAGGCCATGTGGCAGATACGCAGTATTTT
CASSQGHVADTQYF
>TRBV6-5|-|TRBJ1-1|few
TGTGCCAGCAGTTACCTCAGGATCGGGAACACTGAAGCTTTCTTT
CASSYLRIGNTEAFF
>TRBV20-1|-|TRBJ1-1|medium-sized
TGCAGTGCTAGTGGGGGCACTGAAGCTTTCTTT
CSASGGTEAFF